This TCR beta chain was profiled in a study of blood T cell repertoires in COVID-19. Authors' methods: Estimates of nucleated cell counts were drawn from the amplification of reference gene primers. Some clones are missing from TCRdb's copy, which holds only in-frame ones; the method was immunoSEQ multiplex PCR. V and J calls and clone size are those listed in that table; D and trimming were worked out from the DNA. The sample shows about 180,000 clones, more than 75% of them seen only once. Two consecutive negative NP/OP PCR tests, clearance, or resolved symptoms defined Cohort 3 recovery. The ends lost 3 bases at V and 7 bases at J; junction bases unmatched: 2. The CDR3 runs to 14 residues. Germline CDR1 SGHTS, CDR2 YDEGEE.

This sequence was found in a woman between 50 and 59 years old who had recovered from COVID-19. Sequencing used PBMCs or T cells enriched from blood (not recorded which). The rearrangement links TRBV5-8 to TRBJ1-6; TRBD1 aligns across 9 bases. The CDR3 spells CASSSDRGNSPLHF. DNA of the CDR3: TGTGCCAGCAGCTCGGACAGGGGCAATTCACCCCTCCACTTT. Variable domain in full (rest from reference TRBV5-8 and TRBJ1-6): EAGVTQSPTHLIKTRGQQATLRCSPISGHTSVYWYQQALGLGLQFLLWYDEGEERNRGNFPPRFSGRQFPNYSSELNVNALELEDSALYLCASSSDRGNSPLHFGNGTRLTVT.